These T cell receptor beta chains were read from a single sample in a study of Graves' ophthalmopathy and Graves' hyperthyroidism. TCRdb recomputed calls from the multiplex PCR reads with MiXCR, one row per CDR3 protein. The table lists 500,000 to 700,000 distinct CDR3 sequences, just under 40% of them singletons, with 3.5% to 5% in the top ten. Source material: peripheral blood or thyroid tissue (not recorded which). These receptor sequences come from an adult man with Graves' hyperthyroidism. The CDR3 runs from the conserved cysteine through the conserved F or W. The D gene is left open where the match is weak. Clone size is stated in some rows and not others, as once, few, many or a class when expanded.

>TRBV19|TRBJ1-1|NA|few
TGTGCCAGTAGTATAGACGCCACAGCCTCTGAAGCTTTCTTT
CASSIDATASEAFF
>TRBV6-5|TRBJ2-7|NA|many
TGTGCCAGCAGTTACGTGGCCAGCTCCCGTTCCGTGCAGTACTTC
CASSYVASSRSVQYF
>TRBV12-3/TRBV12-4|TRBJ1-5|NA|many
TGTGCCTCCAGTCTGGGGGCGAATCAGCCCCAGCATTTT
CASSLGANQPQHF
>TRBV7-9|TRBJ1-1|NA|many
TGTGCCAGCAGCTCCCTGAGGACTGAAGCTTTCTTT
CASSSLRTEAFF
>TRBV2|TRBJ1-1|NA|many
TGTGCCAGCACGCCGCGCCTGAACACTGAAGCTTTCTTT
CASTPRLNTEAFF
>TRBV6-5|TRBJ2-2|TRBD2|NA
TGTGCCAGCGGACGTAGCGGGAGTCGTATCACCGGGGAGCTGTTTTTT
CASGRSGSRITGELFF
>TRBV7-9|TRBJ2-1|TRBD1|NA
TGTGCCAGCAGGCCCTCCGGGACAGGATACAATGAGCAGTTCTTC
CASRPSGTGYNEQFF
>TRBV27|TRBJ2-7|NA|many
TGTGCCAGCAGTATCTGGGGGAGGAACGAGCAGTACTTC
CASSIWGRNEQYF
>TRBV7-2|TRBJ2-3|NA|NA
TGTGCCAGCAGCCCCGTTGGGCTGCACACAGATACGCAGTATTTT
CASSPVGLHTDTQYF
>TRBV10-3|TRBJ2-7|NA|NA
TGTGCCATCAGTGAGCTTGGACTTAACGGGGAGCTGTACTTC
CAISELGLNGELYF
>TRBV7-4|TRBJ1-5|NA|NA
TGTGCCAGCAACTCCCTCGGTGGTCAGCCCCAGCATTTT
CASNSLGGQPQHF
>TRBV7-9|TRBJ2-6|NA|few
TGTGCCAGCAGCTTAGGGGCTCCTAGCTCTGGGGCCAACGTCCTGACTTTC
CASSLGAPSSGANVLTF
>TRBV9|TRBJ1-3|NA|many
TGTGCCAGCAGCGTAGCTGGGGGGGGGACTCTGGAAGACACCATATATTTT
CASSVAGGGTLEDTIYF
>TRBV12-3/TRBV12-4|TRBJ1-2|TRBD1|many
TGTGCCAGCAGTGACAGGGTCTATGGCTACACCTTC
CASSDRVYGYTF
>TRBV20-1|TRBJ1-5|NA|NA
TGCAGTGCTAGAGATAGCAGGGATCAGCCCCAGCATTTT
CSARDSRDQPQHF
>TRBV18|TRBJ2-7|NA|few
TGTGCCAGCTCACCACCCAGAGTCCCCTACGAGCAGTACTTC
CASSPPRVPYEQYF
>TRBV29-1|TRBJ1-6|TRBD1|NA
TGCAGCGTTGGCTGGGGACAGGGAGAATCACCCCTCCACTTT
CSVGWGQGESPLHF
>TRBV6-4|TRBJ2-2|NA|once
TGTGCCAGCAGTCGGGGCAGGGGCACCGGGGAGCTGTTTTTT
CASSRGRGTGELFF
>TRBV5-1|TRBJ2-2|NA|NA
TGCGCCAGCAGCCCGGAGGGAGTGGGTACCGGGGAGCTGTTTTTT
CASSPEGVGTGELFF
>TRBV7-9|TRBJ2-7|TRBD1|NA
TGTGCCAGCAGCCTAATAGGACAGGGAAGCTACGAGCAGTACTTC
CASSLIGQGSYEQYF
>TRBV5-1|TRBJ1-2|NA|many
TGCGCCAGCAGCTCCGACAGGCCACCTAACTATGGCTACACCTTC
CASSSDRPPNYGYTF
>TRBV19|TRBJ2-7|TRBD1|NA
TGTGCCAGTAGTAGTATGGCCCGGGACAGGGGGGACTACGAGCAGTACTTC
CASSSMARDRGDYEQYF
>TRBV4-1|TRBJ2-5|NA|NA
TGCGCCAGCAGCCAAATACTACCCCAAGAGACCCAGTACTTC
CASSQILPQETQYF
>TRBV24-1|TRBJ2-7|TRBD2|NA
TGTGCCACCAGTGATCCCCCAACTAGCGGGAGAGACGAGCAGTACTTC
CATSDPPTSGRDEQYF
>TRBV7-9|TRBJ2-2|NA|many
TGTGCCAGCAGCTTAGGGTCCCTAGCGAACACCGGGGAGCTGTTTTTT
CASSLGSLANTGELFF
>TRBV6-5|TRBJ1-1|NA|few
TGTGCCAGCAGTCAAGACGCCATGAACACTGAAGCTTTCTTT
CASSQDAMNTEAFF
>TRBV12-3/TRBV12-4|TRBJ2-5|TRBD1|NA
TGTGCTAGTGGCCTAGGACAGGGCGGCCCGCGAGAGACCCAGTACTTC
CASGLGQGGPRETQYF